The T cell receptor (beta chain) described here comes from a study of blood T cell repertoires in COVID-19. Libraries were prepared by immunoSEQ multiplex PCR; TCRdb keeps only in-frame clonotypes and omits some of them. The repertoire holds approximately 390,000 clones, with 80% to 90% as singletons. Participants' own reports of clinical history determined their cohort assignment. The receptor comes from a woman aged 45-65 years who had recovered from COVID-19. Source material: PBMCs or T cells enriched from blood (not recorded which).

CDR3 sequence (DNA): TGTGCCAGCAGCGATTACAGGGGGCCCTACAATGAGCAGTTCTTC. This translates into CASSDYRGPYNEQFF. The J gene is TRBJ2-1, the V gene TRBV11-1; 9 bases are shared with TRBD1. With 5 bases clipped from V and 2 bases from J, the junction kept 4 bases outside the gene matches. The germline V gene encodes CDR1 SGHAT and CDR2 FQDESV (reference sequence). The CDR3 totals 15 residues. Full variable domain (remainder filled in from reference TRBV11-1 and TRBJ2-1): EAEVAQSPRYKITEKSQAVAFWCDPISGHATLYWYRQILGQGPELLVQFQDESVVDDSQLPKDRFSAERLKGVDSTLKIQPAELGDSAMYLCASSDYRGPYNEQFFGPGTRLTVL.